The present T cell receptor beta chain was sequenced within a study of regulatory T cells in long-lasting Graves disease. Overall study results and limits: Newly diagnosed Graves' patients had higher TCR diversity than persistent ones. Small numbers of samples may have cut accuracy.

The V gene's germline CDR1 is SGHTA and CDR2 FQGNSA. The CDR3 loop spans 13 amino acids. V dropped 1 base and J dropped 7 bases, with 7 bases sitting between them. This clonotype was seen at least ten times. Its specificity is unknown. According to the study, TCR beta libraries were built with iRepertoire HTBI primers and CDR3-region Arm-PCR. TCRdb reprocessed the multiplex PCR reads with MiXCR, giving one entry per CDR3 protein. Among about 520,000 distinct CDR3 sequences, 9.5% to 15% were seen once, and the ten largest hold roughly 8.2%. Time point meaning: newly diagnosed GD, antithyroid drugs for less than 3 months. RNA from PBMCs was the source of the TCR library. The sample was also linked to a second study, of T cells in Graves' hyperthyroidism and ophthalmopathy. This second report adds: HTBI primers drove first-round RT-PCR of the TCR CDR3.

The sample here was peripheral blood mononuclear cells (PBMCs), taken at new diagnosis, from a patient treated with antithyroid drugs. This chain connects TRBV7-2 to TRBJ2-2; D is unresolved. This receptor was taken from a woman in her twenties or thirties with Graves disease. The CDR3 loop reads CASSLENFGELFF. In DNA, the CDR3 is TGTGCCAGCAGCTTAGAAAATTTCGGGGAGCTGTTTTTT. The whole variable domain, remainder taken from reference TRBV7-2 and TRBJ2-2, is GAGVSQSPSNKVTEKGKDVELRCDPISGHTALYWYRQSLGQGLEFLIYFQGNSAPDKSGLPSDRFSAERTGGSVSTLTIQRTQQEDSAVYLCASSLENFGELFFGEGSRLTVL.